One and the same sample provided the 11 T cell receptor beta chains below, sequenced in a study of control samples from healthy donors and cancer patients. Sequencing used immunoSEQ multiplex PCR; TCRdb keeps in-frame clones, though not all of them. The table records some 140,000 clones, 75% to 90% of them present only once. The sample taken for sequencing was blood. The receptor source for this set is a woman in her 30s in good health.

CDR3 protein: CASSPLGQSYSNQPQHF. The CDR3 coding sequence is TGTGCCAGCAGTCCACTCGGACAGTCATATAGCAATCAGCCCCAGCATTTT. The chain has TRBV27 and TRBJ1-5; maybe TRBD1 (6 bases). Trimming took off 5 bases at V and 0 bases at J, with 17 bases between the two ends. From germline, CDR1 is MNHEY and CDR2 SMNVEV (reference sequence). This CDR3 has 17 amino acids.

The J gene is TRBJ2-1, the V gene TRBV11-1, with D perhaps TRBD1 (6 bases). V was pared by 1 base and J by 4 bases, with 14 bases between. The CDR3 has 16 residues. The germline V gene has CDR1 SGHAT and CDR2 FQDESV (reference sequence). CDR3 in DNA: TGTGCCAGCAGCTTAGACCTGGGGGCAAGGTACAATGAGCAGTTCTTC. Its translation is CASSLDLGARYNEQFF.

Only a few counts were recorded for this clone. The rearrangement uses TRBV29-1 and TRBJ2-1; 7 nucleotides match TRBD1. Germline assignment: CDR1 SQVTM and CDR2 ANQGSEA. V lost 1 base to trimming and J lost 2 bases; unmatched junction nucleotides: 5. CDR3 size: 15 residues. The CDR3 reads CSVEVWDSAYNEQFF. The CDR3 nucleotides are TGCAGCGTTGAAGTATGGGACAGTGCCTACAATGAGCAGTTCTTC.

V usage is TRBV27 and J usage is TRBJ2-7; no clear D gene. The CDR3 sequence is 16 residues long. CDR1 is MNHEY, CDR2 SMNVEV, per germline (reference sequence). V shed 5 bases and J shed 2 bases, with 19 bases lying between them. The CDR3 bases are TGTGCCAGCAGTCCTCCCAACAGTAGAAGGACCTACGAGCAGTACTTC. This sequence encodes CASSPPNSRRTYEQYF.

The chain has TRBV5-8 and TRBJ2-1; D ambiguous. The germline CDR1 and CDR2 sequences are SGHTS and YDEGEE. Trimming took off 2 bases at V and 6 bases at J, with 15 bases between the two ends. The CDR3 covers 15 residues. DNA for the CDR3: TGTGCCAGCAGCTTTGGATTAGGAGTCACCAATGAGCAGTTCTTC. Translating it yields CASSFGLGVTNEQFF. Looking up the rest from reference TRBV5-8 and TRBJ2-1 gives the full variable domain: EAGVTQSPTHLIKTRGQQATLRCSPISGHTSVYWYQQALGLGLQFLLWYDEGEERNRGNFPPRFSGRQFPNYSSELNVNALELEDSALYLCASSFGLGVTNEQFFGPGTRLTVL.

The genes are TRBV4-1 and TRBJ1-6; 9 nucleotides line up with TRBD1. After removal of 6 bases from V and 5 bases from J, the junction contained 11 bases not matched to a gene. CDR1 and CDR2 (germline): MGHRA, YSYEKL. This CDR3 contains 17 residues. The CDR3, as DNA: TGCGCCAGCAGATCCCCGGGACAGGGTAGAGATAATTCACCCCTCCACTTT. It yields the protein CASRSPGQGRDNSPLHF.

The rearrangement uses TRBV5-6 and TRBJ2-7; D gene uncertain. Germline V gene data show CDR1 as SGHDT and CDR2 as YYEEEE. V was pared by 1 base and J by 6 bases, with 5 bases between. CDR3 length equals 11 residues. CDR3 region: CASSLWSEQYF. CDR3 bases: TGTGCCAGCAGCTTGTGGTCCGAGCAGTACTTC.

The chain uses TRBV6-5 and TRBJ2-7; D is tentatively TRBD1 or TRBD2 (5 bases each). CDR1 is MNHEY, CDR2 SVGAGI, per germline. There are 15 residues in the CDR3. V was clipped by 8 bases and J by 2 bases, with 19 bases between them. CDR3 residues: CASRRAGTSPYEQYF. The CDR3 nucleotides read TGTGCCAGCCGGAGAGCCGGGACCTCTCCCTACGAGCAGTACTTC.

In DNA form, the CDR3 reads TGCAGCGCGTTGGGACAGATTAACACCGGGGAGCTGTTTTTT. It is translated as CSALGQINTGELFF. The V and J genes are TRBV29-1 and TRBJ2-2, with 7 bases fitting TRBD1. Trimming removed 7 bases from V and 2 bases from J; junction bases left unmatched: 7. Per germline, CDR1 SQVTM and CDR2 ANQGSEA. This CDR3 is built from 14 residues.

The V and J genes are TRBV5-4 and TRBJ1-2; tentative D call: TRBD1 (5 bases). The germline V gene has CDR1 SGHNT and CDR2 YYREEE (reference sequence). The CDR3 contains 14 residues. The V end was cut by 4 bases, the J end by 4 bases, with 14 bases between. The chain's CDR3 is CASSNAKGLYGYTF. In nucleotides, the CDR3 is TGTGCCAGCAGCAATGCGAAGGGGCTCTATGGCTACACCTTC.

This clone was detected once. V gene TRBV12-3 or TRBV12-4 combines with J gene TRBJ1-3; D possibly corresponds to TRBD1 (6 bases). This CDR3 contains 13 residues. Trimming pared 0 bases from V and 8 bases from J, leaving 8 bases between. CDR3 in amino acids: CASSLAAGDTIYF. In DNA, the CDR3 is TGTGCCAGCAGTTTAGCGGCAGGGGACACCATATATTTT.